This T cell receptor (beta chain) is from a study of CD8 T cells in ankylosing spondylitis. Whole-study results and caveats: Enrichment of disease-linked clones was reportedly significant in matched ankylosing spondylitis synovial fluid.

TCRdb fed the 5' RACE reads into MiXCR, producing one record per CDR3 protein. There are about 340,000 distinct CDR3 sequences in the sample; about 15% occur only once, and 0.95% to 1.4% lies in the top ten. Germline assignment: CDR1 SGHRS and CDR2 YFSETQ. The CDR3 length is 15 residues. V was shortened by 2 bases and J by 2 bases, with 12 bases between the two germline ends. This clonotype was seen only a few times. Its antigen is still unknown. The TCR was taken from a male donor with ankylosing spondylitis or in good health (not recorded which). Material for sequencing was blood, either unsorted or a sorted T cell fraction (not recorded which). V and J are TRBV5-1 and TRBJ2-3, with D perhaps TRBD1 or TRBD2 (5 bases each). CDR3 sequence reads: CASSLIGTHTDTQYF. CDR3 nucleotide sequence: TGCGCCAGCAGCTTAATCGGGACCCACACAGATACGCAGTATTTT.